One sample yielded the 25 T cell receptor beta chains listed below, sequenced in a study of T cells after posttransplantation cyclophosphamide (dated by TCRdb to 2015 to 2016). Library creation used the immunoSEQ multiplex PCR assay. Held by TCRdb, this immuneACCESS table contains in-frame sequences only and omits some clones. Under half of the omission traces to an unresolved V gene where checked; the cause of the rest is unknown. For this sample the table gives just over 6,500 clones, of which 81% were detected only once. Roughly 20% of the sample goes to the ten largest clones. The treatment or condition label on this specimen signifies: high-dose cyclophosphamide on days +3 and +4 as single-agent GVHD prophylaxis. Patients in the PTCy group got busulfan and fludarabine conditioning, a marrow graft from a related or unrelated donor, and cyclophosphamide on days +3 and +4. Here the sequenced sample was PBMCs, taken after allogeneic stem cell transplant with posttransplant cyclophosphamide. The receptor set was obtained from a female patient in her 50s who received an allogeneic stem cell transplant from a related donor, was CMV-positive, and had no GVHD. Because of the transplant, the T cells may be the graft donor's rather than the patient's own.

The DNA for the CDR3 is TGCAGCGTTGACATTCTCGGCAGGGGCCCCCACGAGCAGTACTTC. The encoded protein is CSVDILGRGPHEQYF. The chain links TRBV29-1 to TRBJ2-7; maybe TRBD1 (6 bases). The V gene's germline CDR1 is SQVTM and CDR2 ANQGSEA. Trimming stripped 3 bases from V and 5 bases from J, with 20 bases between. The CDR3 length is 15 residues.

The chain joins TRBV7-9 to TRBJ1-5; D possibly corresponds to TRBD1 (5 bases). Germline CDR1 reads SEHNR; CDR2 reads FQNEAQ (reference sequence). CDR3 length equals 14 residues. Between the trimmed V and J ends, which lost 6 bases and 1 base, there was a span of 10 bases. This CDR3 is CASSSDRSNQPQHF. The CDR3 bases are TGTGCCAGCAGTTCTGACAGAAGCAATCAGCCCCAGCATTTT.

This sequence joins TRBV27 and TRBJ1-2; the D gene is possibly TRBD1 (5 bases). Germline V lookup: CDR1 MNHEY, CDR2 SMNVEV (reference sequence). The CDR3 has 15 residues. Trimming cost V 5 bases and J 4 bases, with 17 bases left between them. CDR3 residues: CASSPTPGGVYGYTF. The CDR3 DNA is TGTGCCAGCAGTCCCACCCCCGGGGGGGTCTATGGCTACACCTTC.

V and J are TRBV6-1 and TRBJ2-7; TRBD1 matches 7 bases. Germline V gives CDR1 MNHNS, CDR2 SASEGT. Unmatched junction bases numbered 6, after V lost 4 bases and J lost 3 bases. The CDR3 is made up of 14 amino acids. The CDR3 nucleotides are TGTGCCAGCAGTGTTCAGGGGGTACACTACGAGCAGTACTTC. Its protein product is CASSVQGVHYEQYF.

The chain combines TRBV19 with TRBJ2-1; unclear D gene. Trimming stripped 2 bases from V and 0 bases from J, with 11 bases between. This CDR3 contains 16 residues. The V gene's germline CDR1 is LNHDA and CDR2 SQIVND (reference sequence). The CDR3 protein is CASSISTGSSYNEQFF. Written as DNA, the CDR3 is TGTGCCAGTAGTATAAGCACGGGTAGCTCCTACAATGAGCAGTTCTTC.

This chain connects TRBV11-3 to TRBJ2-1; TRBD2 aligns across 11 bases. Germline trimming cut 5 bases from V and 4 bases from J; bases unmatched to any gene: 4. Per the germline V gene, CDR1 is SGHNT and CDR2 is YENEEA. This CDR3 has 15 residues. As DNA, the CDR3 is TGTGCCAGCAGCGTTAGCGGGGGGGCTTACAATGAGCAGTTCTTC. This sequence encodes CASSVSGGAYNEQFF. The complete variable domain, with remaining parts taken from reference TRBV11-3 and TRBJ2-1, reads EAGVVQSPRYKIIEKKQPVAFWCNPISGHNTLYWYLQNLGQGPELLIRYENEEAVDDSQLPKDRFSAERLKGVDSTLKIQPAELGDSAVYLCASSVSGGAYNEQFFGPGTRLTVL.

V gene TRBV10-1 combines with J gene TRBJ2-3; D gene unclear. Looked up from germline, CDR1 is WNHNN and CDR2 is SYGVQD (reference sequence). CDR3 size: 14 residues. V lost 0 bases to trimming and J lost 1 base, with 5 bases between them. CDR3 nucleotide sequence: TGCGCCAGCAGTGAGTCTGAGGGCACAGATACGCAGTATTTT. Protein sequence: CASSESEGTDTQYF.

This clone was detected a few times. The rearrangement uses TRBV29-1 and TRBJ2-3; TRBD2 matches at 10 bases. This CDR3 has 17 residues. J lost 6 bases, V lost 0 bases, and 12 bases had no gene match. The germline V gene encodes CDR1 SQVTM and CDR2 ANQGSEA. Here the CDR3 reads CSVEDFQREGEGDTQYF. The CDR3 bases are TGCAGCGTTGAAGATTTCCAGCGGGAGGGGGAAGGGGATACGCAGTATTTT.

The genes are TRBV6-1 and TRBJ2-2, with 9 bases fitting TRBD1. The germline V gene encodes CDR1 MNHNS and CDR2 SASEGT. J was trimmed by 2 bases and V by 3 bases; bases with no gene match: 16. The CDR3 contains 20 residues. The CDR3 DNA follows: TGTGCCAGCAGTGATTTTTTCAGGGTCGGGACAGGGTTTAACACCGGGGAGCTGTTTTTT. Translating it yields CASSDFFRVGTGFNTGELFF.

This clone was counted a single time. V and J are TRBV5-1 and TRBJ2-1; maybe TRBD1 (6 bases). V dropped 1 base and J dropped 5 bases, with 13 bases sitting between them. This CDR3 has 15 amino acids. Germline values: CDR1 SGHRS, CDR2 YFSETQ. In nucleotides, the CDR3 is TGCGCCAGCAGCTTGAGTCCAGGGGAGAACAATGAGCAGTTCTTC. It encodes CASSLSPGENNEQFF.

V is TRBV5-1 and J is TRBJ1-1; no clear D. The CDR3 runs 11 residues. The germline V gene encodes CDR1 SGHRS and CDR2 YFSETQ. Trimming shortened V by 6 bases and J by 11 bases, and 14 bases separated the two germline ends. CDR3 protein: CASNHVGGAFF. The CDR3 nucleotides are TGCGCCAGCAATCACGTTGGAGGGGCTTTCTTT.

The V call is TRBV29-1, the J call TRBJ2-3, with a possible D match to TRBD2 (6 bases). Germline V CDR1 and CDR2: SQVTM, ANQGSEA. The V end was cut by 8 bases, the J end by 1 base, with 13 bases between. CDR3 length: 13 residues. The DNA for the CDR3 is TGCAGCTCACGGGAGTCGGGCACAGATACGCAGTATTTT. As protein: CSSRESGTDTQYF.

V gene TRBV7-2 combines with J gene TRBJ1-1; a weak D match, TRBD1 (6 bases). V gave up 1 base and J gave up 10 bases, with 16 bases separating them. CDR1 and CDR2 from the germline V gene are SGHTA and FQGNSA. The CDR3 contains 14 residues. CDR3 residues: CASSLDPTGSGAFF. For the CDR3, the DNA is TGTGCCAGCAGCTTAGACCCTACAGGGTCTGGAGCTTTCTTT.

The CDR3 coding sequence is TGTGCCAGCAGTTTCAGACTAGCGGGAGACCCCTACAATGAGCAGTTCTTC. Its translation is CASSFRLAGDPYNEQFF. This chain connects TRBV28 to TRBJ2-1; 12 bases match TRBD2. J was trimmed by 2 bases and V by 3 bases; bases with no gene match: 5. CDR1 is MDHEN, CDR2 SYDVKM, per germline. There are 17 residues in the CDR3.

CDR3 sequence: CASTFSGGLTTGELFF. The CDR3 nucleotides are TGTGCCAGTACATTTTCCGGGGGGCTCACCACCGGGGAGCTGTTTTTT. The chain is built from TRBV19 and TRBJ2-2; tentatively, D is TRBD2 (7 bases). Germline V gene data show CDR1 as LNHDA and CDR2 as SQIVND (reference sequence). V was shortened by 7 bases and J by 4 bases, with 19 bases between the two germline ends. There are 16 residues in the CDR3. The full variable domain, with the rest looked up from reference TRBV19 and TRBJ2-2, is DGGITQSPKYLFRKEGQNVTLSCEQNLNHDAMYWYRQDPGQGLRLIYYSQIVNDFQKGDIAEGYSVSREKKESFPLTVTSAQKNPTAFYLCASTFSGGLTTGELFFGEGSRLTVL.

J is TRBJ1-1 and V is TRBV6-5, with D tentatively TRBD1 (6 bases). The V end lost 0 bases, the J end lost 11 bases, and 13 bases lay between the germline ends. The germline gives CDR1 MNHEY, CDR2 SVGAGI. CDR3 length: 13 amino acids. The CDR3: CASSYSATGRAFF. The CDR3 bases are TGTGCCAGCAGTTACTCGGCTACAGGGCGGGCTTTCTTT.

The chain employs TRBV14 and TRBJ1-2; D not resolved. The CDR3 spans 14 residues. Germline CDR1 and CDR2: SGHDN and FVKESK. Deletions cut 0 bases from V and 5 bases from J, with 10 bases between. CDR3 loop: CASSQDRVAYGYTF. In DNA form, the CDR3 reads TGTGCCAGCAGCCAAGATCGTGTTGCGTATGGCTACACCTTC.

The V gene is TRBV25-1, the J gene TRBJ2-7, with D maybe TRBD1 (5 bases). The length of the CDR3 is 13 residues. The V gene lost 4 bases and the J gene lost 2 bases, with 9 bases spanning the gap. CDR1 is MGHDK, CDR2 SYGVNS, per germline. CDR3 loop: CASSGGRAYEQYF. Written as DNA, the CDR3 is TGTGCCAGCAGTGGGGGCAGGGCCTACGAGCAGTACTTC.

The chain joins TRBV7-6 to TRBJ1-3; 7 bases are shared with TRBD1. The CDR3 length is 15 residues. The V gene's germline CDR1 is SGHVS and CDR2 FNYEAQ. The trim removed 5 bases at V and 7 bases at J, leaving 11 bases unmatched. In DNA, the CDR3 is TGTGCCAGCAGCGAGAGCAGGGGGTCCGTGAACACCATATATTTT. Translated: CASSESRGSVNTIYF. Filled out from reference TRBV7-6 and TRBJ1-3, the complete variable domain reads GAGVSQSPRYKVTKRGQDVALRCDPISGHVSLYWYRQALGQGPEFLTYFNYEAQQDKSGLPNDRFSAERPEGSISTLTIQRTEQRDSAMYRCASSESRGSVNTIYFGEGSWLTVV.

As concerns this clone: Other DNA sequences within the sample encode an identical CDR3. The V call is TRBV7-2, the J call TRBJ2-3, with D perhaps TRBD2 (6 bases). Deletions cut 4 bases from V and 1 base from J, with 15 bases between. The CDR3 sequence is 16 residues long. The V gene's germline CDR1 is SGHTA and CDR2 FQGNSA. The chain's CDR3 is CASSSTPAGGTDTQYF. The CDR3 DNA is TGTGCCAGCAGCTCCACCCCAGCGGGCGGCACAGATACGCAGTATTTT.

The chain carries TRBV12-5 and TRBJ2-1; 8 nucleotides line up with TRBD2. The CDR3 is 16 amino acids. Per the germline V gene, CDR1 is LGHNT and CDR2 is FRNRAP. J was trimmed by 5 bases and V by 0 bases; bases with no gene match: 6. The CDR3 region is CASGLVGAGDDNEQFF. The DNA for the CDR3 is TGTGCTAGTGGTTTGGTGGGAGCGGGAGATGACAATGAGCAGTTCTTC. The variable domain in full, with the rest retrieved from reference TRBV12-5 and TRBJ2-1, is DARVTQTPRHKVTEMGQEVTMRCQPILGHNTVFWYRQTMMQGLELLAYFRNRAPLDDSGMPKDRFSAEMPDATLATLKIQPSEPRDSAVYFCASGLVGAGDDNEQFFGPGTRLTVL.

The J gene is TRBJ1-3, the V gene TRBV18; the D gene is possibly TRBD1 (5 bases). Trimming took off 0 bases at V and 6 bases at J, with 12 bases between the two ends. The CDR3 is 15 residues long. CDR1 and CDR2 (germline): KGHSH, LQKENI. The CDR3 sequence: CASSPPSGLENTIYF. DNA for the CDR3: TGTGCCAGCTCACCACCGTCAGGGTTGGAAAACACCATATATTTT.

This clone was seen a single time. The chain carries TRBV5-4 and TRBJ1-1; TRBD1 matches at 9 bases. With 4 bases clipped from V and 5 bases from J, the junction kept 15 bases outside the gene matches. The length of the CDR3 is 17 residues. Germline loops: CDR1 SGHNT, CDR2 YYREEE (reference sequence). CDR3 loop: CASSHPGQGFSGTEAFF. The CDR3 DNA reads as TGTGCCAGCAGCCACCCGGGACAGGGTTTTAGTGGGACTGAAGCTTTCTTT. The full variable domain, completed using reference TRBV5-4 and TRBJ1-1, is ETGVTQSPTHLIKTRGQQVTLRCSSQSGHNTVSWYQQALGQGPQFIFQYYREEENGRGNFPPRFSGLQFPNYSSELNVNALELDDSALYLCASSHPGQGFSGTEAFFGQGTRLTVV.

The chain employs TRBV19 and TRBJ2-2; TRBD1 is a possible D gene (5 bases). Germline values: CDR1 LNHDA, CDR2 SQIVND (reference sequence). V was trimmed by 4 bases and J by 4 bases, leaving 10 bases between them. This CDR3 is built from 14 residues. CDR3 amino acids: CASSRQGGTGELFF. CDR3 bases: TGTGCCAGTAGTAGGCAGGGTGGCACCGGGGAGCTGTTTTTT. Variable domain in full (rest from reference TRBV19 and TRBJ2-2): DGGITQSPKYLFRKEGQNVTLSCEQNLNHDAMYWYRQDPGQGLRLIYYSQIVNDFQKGDIAEGYSVSREKKESFPLTVTSAQKNPTAFYLCASSRQGGTGELFFGEGSRLTVL.

The chain employs TRBV7-6 and TRBJ2-2; tentatively, D is TRBD1 (5 bases). The CDR3 consists of 16 residues. Per germline, CDR1 SGHVS and CDR2 FNYEAQ. Between the trimmed V and J ends, which lost 2 bases and 0 bases, there was a span of 10 bases. CDR3 bases: TGTGCCAGCAGCTTATGGGGCAGTGCGAACACCGGGGAGCTGTTTTTT. It codes for CASSLWGSANTGELFF.